This T cell receptor beta chain was identified in a study of a mutant IDH1 vaccine in newly diagnosed glioma. Study outcomes and limitations: Immune responses induced by vaccination arose in 90% to 95% of the patients.

The CDR3 has 15 amino acids. V was shortened by 3 bases and J by 7 bases, with 13 bases between the two germline ends. Germline CDR1 and CDR2: MNHNS and SASEGT. Sequencing was performed with immunoSEQ multiplex PCR; in TCRdb, only in-frame clones are kept and a portion is missing. The repertoire holds 34,000 or so clones, with roughly 75% as singletons. Time point of the sample: week 35, safety follow-up. All doses held 300 ug of mutant IDH1 20-mer peptide, with topical imiquimod. Across weeks 1, 3, 5, 7, 11, 15, 19 and 23, patients received a vaccination each time, eight in all. Diagnosis in the donors showed new WHO grade 3 or 4 astrocytomas that were IDH1-mutant and ATRX-lost. Points on this clone: Its antigen is as yet unknown.

V is TRBV6-1 and J is TRBJ1-6; D may be TRBD1 (6 bases). This TCR derives from a woman aged 40 to 50 with glioma. The sample in question was PBMCs, obtained from a glioma patient whose treatment included an IDH1 peptide vaccine. CDR3 nucleotide sequence: TGTGCCAGCAGTGAGCGTCGGGGGCGGAATTCACCCCTCCACTTT. Translating it yields CASSERRGRNSPLHF.